The T cell receptor (beta chain) described here comes from a study of shared clonotypes between healthy human individuals. For the study at large: The people who gave samples were a couple of women and a few men aged 18 to 49. Study-wide results and limits: Rarefaction showed sorted-subset sequencing was incomplete despite large depth. Relative to clonotypes present in all four donors, those not shared had lower generation probabilities. Depth of sequencing was expected to influence donor clonotype sharing.

TCRdb's copy holds only in-frame clones and misses some; the assay was immunoSEQ multiplex PCR. The sample includes some 600,000 clones, 95% to 96% of them seen just once. Concerning this clone: Antigen unknown. In the same sample, other DNA sequences code for this CDR3.

The germline gives CDR1 SEHNR, CDR2 FQNEAQ (reference sequence). The V gene lost 1 base and the J gene lost 5 bases, with 5 bases spanning the gap. CDR3 length equals 13 residues. Terminally differentiated effector memory CD45RA+ cells were left out of the naive CD8 fraction, which was CD45RO-negative and positively selected for CCR7. This rearrangement joins TRBV7-9 to TRBJ2-2, with unresolved D. This clonotype was sampled from a woman in her thirties in good health. Sequenced input: naive CD8+ T cells sorted from blood. CDR3 sequence: CASSLGDTGELFF. The CDR3 nucleotides read TGTGCCAGCAGCTTAGGGGATACCGGGGAGCTGTTTTTT. Based on the CDR3 plus reference TRBV7-9 and TRBJ2-2, the full variable domain is DTGVSQNPRHKITKRGQNVTFRCDPISEHNRLYWYRQTLGQGPEFLTYFQNEAQLEKSRLLSDRFSAERPKGSFSTLEIQRTEQGDSAMYLCASSLGDTGELFFGEGSRLTVL.